This entry features one T cell receptor (beta chain) sequence. A read error may be the cause here, since a much bigger clone is one base away. Germline assignment: CDR1 DFQATT and CDR2 SNEGSKA (reference sequence). This CDR3 region has 13 residues. This sample is part of a study of CD8 T cells in ankylosing spondylitis. Each CDR3 protein is one row after TCRdb ran MiXCR on the 5' RACE reads. This repertoire shows around 300,000 distinct CDR3 sequences, roughly 12% found once; its top ten account for around 10%. This sequence was found in a female donor with ankylosing spondylitis or in good health (not recorded which). Sequencing was performed on blood, either unsorted or a sorted T cell fraction (not recorded which). This rearrangement joins TRBV20-1 to TRBJ2-5; D is unclear. The CDR3 DNA reads as TGCAGTGCTAGAGATCTAGGACGCCAGACCCACTACTTC. This codes for CSARDLGRQTHYF.